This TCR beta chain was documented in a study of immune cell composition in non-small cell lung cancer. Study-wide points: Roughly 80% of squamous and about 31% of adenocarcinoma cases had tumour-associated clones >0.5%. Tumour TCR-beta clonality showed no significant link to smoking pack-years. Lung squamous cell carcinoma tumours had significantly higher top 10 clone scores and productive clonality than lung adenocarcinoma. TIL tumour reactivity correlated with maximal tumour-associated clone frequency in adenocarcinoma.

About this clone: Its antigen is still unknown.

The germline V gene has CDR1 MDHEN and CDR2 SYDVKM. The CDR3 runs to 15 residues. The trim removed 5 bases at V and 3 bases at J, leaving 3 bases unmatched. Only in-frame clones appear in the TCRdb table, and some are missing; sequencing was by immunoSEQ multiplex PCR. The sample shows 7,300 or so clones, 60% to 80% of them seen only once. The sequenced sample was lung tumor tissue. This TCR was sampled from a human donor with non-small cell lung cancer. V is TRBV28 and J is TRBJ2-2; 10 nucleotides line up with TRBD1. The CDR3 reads CASSPDRGYTGELFF. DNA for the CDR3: TGTGCCAGCAGTCCGGACAGGGGGTACACCGGGGAGCTGTTTTTT.